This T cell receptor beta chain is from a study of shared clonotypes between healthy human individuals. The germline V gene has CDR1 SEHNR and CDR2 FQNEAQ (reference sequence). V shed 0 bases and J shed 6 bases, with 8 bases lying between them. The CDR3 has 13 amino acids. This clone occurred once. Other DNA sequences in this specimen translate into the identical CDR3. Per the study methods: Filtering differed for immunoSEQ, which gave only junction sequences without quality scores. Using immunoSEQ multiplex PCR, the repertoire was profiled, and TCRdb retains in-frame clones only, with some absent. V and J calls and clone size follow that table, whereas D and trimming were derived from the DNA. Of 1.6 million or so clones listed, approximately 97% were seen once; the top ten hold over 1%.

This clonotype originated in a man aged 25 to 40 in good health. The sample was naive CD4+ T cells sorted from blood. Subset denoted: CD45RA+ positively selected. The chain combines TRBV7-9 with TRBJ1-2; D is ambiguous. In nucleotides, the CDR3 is TGTGCCAGCAGCTTAGCGTATGGGGATGGCTACACCTTC. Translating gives CASSLAYGDGYTF.